Presented here are 15 T cell receptor beta chains from one specimen sequenced in a study of blood T cell repertoires in COVID-19. Here immunoSEQ multiplex PCR was the method, and the copy in TCRdb shows in-frame clones only, minus some. The sample yields 170,000 or so clones, approximately 81% seen once. Sequencing input: peripheral blood. These receptors were obtained from a man aged 18 to 30 with active or convalescent COVID-19.

The chain combines TRBV3-1 (or the pseudogene TRBV3-2) with TRBJ2-3; TRBD1 agrees at 9 bases. Germline CDR1 is LGHDT and CDR2 is YNNKEL (reference sequence). V was clipped by 4 bases and J by 2 bases; unmatched bases: 10. The CDR3 runs 17 residues. CDR3 residues: CASSLPGQGISTDTQYF. The CDR3 DNA follows: TGTGCCAGCAGCCTGCCGGGACAGGGAATCTCCACAGATACGCAGTATTTT.

This rearrangement joins TRBV7-2 to TRBJ1-1, with TRBD1 identical over 7 bases. CDR3 length: 15 residues. Germline V gives CDR1 SGHTA, CDR2 FQGNSA. The V and J ends lost 2 bases and 4 bases, in that order; junction bases with no gene match: 7. CDR3 protein: CASSLTGAGGTEAFF. CDR3 nucleotide sequence: TGTGCCAGCAGCTTAACAGGGGCCGGAGGCACTGAAGCTTTCTTT.

The rearrangement uses TRBV6-5 and TRBJ2-1; D is perhaps TRBD1 (5 bases). This CDR3 is 12 amino acids long. CDR1 and CDR2 (germline): MNHEY, SVGAGI. V lost 5 bases to trimming and J lost 7 bases, with 9 bases between them. CDR3 in amino acids: CASSIPGNEQFF. CDR3 coding DNA: TGTGCCAGCAGTATTCCAGGGAATGAGCAGTTCTTC.

The genes are TRBV12-3 or TRBV12-4 and TRBJ1-2; D remains unclear. V was trimmed by 1 base and J by 1 base, leaving 4 bases between them. The CDR3 runs to 13 residues. The CDR3 bases are TGTGCCAGCAGTTTAGGTTATAACTATGGCTACACCTTC. This translates into CASSLGYNYGYTF.

J is TRBJ2-1 and V is TRBV7-6; 10 bases line up with TRBD2. V lost 7 bases, J lost 7 bases, and 4 bases stayed unmatched. The CDR3 is 13 amino acids. The germline V gene has CDR1 SGHVS and CDR2 FNYEAQ. The CDR3 sequence is CASTISGGNEQFF. The CDR3, as DNA: TGTGCCAGCACCATTAGCGGGGGGAATGAGCAGTTCTTC.

The rearrangement joins TRBV6-5 to TRBJ1-3, with D possibly being TRBD1 (6 bases). CDR1 is MNHEY and CDR2 is SVGAGI in the germline V gene. The CDR3 has 15 residues. Trimming took 4 bases from V and 0 from J, leaving 10 bases between them. CDR3 amino acids: CASSSSDSSGNTIYF. CDR3 DNA: TGTGCCAGCAGTTCCTCGGACAGCTCTGGAAACACCATATATTTT.

The chain carries TRBV5-1 and TRBJ1-4, with D unclear. The CDR3 is 15 amino acids. Between the trimmed V and J ends, which lost 4 bases and 0 bases, there was a span of 10 bases. In germline, CDR1 is SGHRS, CDR2 YFSETQ. CDR3 region: CASSPLAATNEKLFF. CDR3 nucleotides: TGCGCCAGCAGCCCGCTAGCCGCAACTAATGAAAAACTGTTTTTT.

The chain has TRBV9 and TRBJ1-5; 10 bases agree with TRBD1. The CDR3 sequence is 17 residues long. J lost 0 bases, V lost 0 bases, and 3 bases had no gene match. The germline gives CDR1 SGDLS, CDR2 YYNGEE. The CDR3 region has the DNA TGTGCCAGCAGCGTAGGGACAGGGGGGGATAGCAATCAGCCCCAGCATTTT. Its protein product is CASSVGTGGDSNQPQHF.

Turning to this clone: Other DNA sequences of this sample code for an identical CDR3. The chain employs TRBV7-2 and TRBJ2-7; D unclear. CDR1 and CDR2 from the germline V gene are SGHTA and FQGNSA. The V end lost 5 bases, the J end lost 1 base, and 6 bases lay between the germline ends. The CDR3 runs 12 residues. CDR3 nucleotides: TGTGCCAGCAGCCTTCCTTCCTACGAGCAGTACTTC. It specifies CASSLPSYEQYF.

The J gene is TRBJ2-7, the V gene TRBV27; 11 bases are shared with TRBD2. The germline V gene has CDR1 MNHEY and CDR2 SMNVEV (reference sequence). V shed 6 bases and J 5 bases; nucleotides not matched to a gene: 3. The CDR3 has 13 residues. The CDR3 loop is CASRLAGANEQYF. The DNA for the CDR3 is TGTGCCAGCAGACTAGCGGGAGCTAACGAGCAGTACTTC.

This chain joins TRBV27 and TRBJ1-2, with a weak D call TRBD1 (5 bases). Deletions cut 7 bases from V and 7 bases from J, with 19 bases between. The length of the CDR3 is 14 residues. The germline V gene encodes CDR1 MNHEY and CDR2 SMNVEV (reference sequence). CDR3 sequence (DNA): TGTGCCAGCAAAGGGGACTTTAGCTGGGGTGGCTACACCTTC. The encoded protein is CASKGDFSWGGYTF.

The rearrangement uses TRBV7-8 and TRBJ2-1; D not certain. V lost 1 base and J lost 4, with 8 bases in between. CDR3 size: 14 residues. The V gene's germline CDR1 is SGHVS and CDR2 FQNEAQ. CDR3: CASSLGSSYNEQFF. The DNA for the CDR3 is TGTGCCAGCAGCTTAGGATCTAGTTACAATGAGCAGTTCTTC.

Written as DNA, the CDR3 is TGCGCCAGCAGCTCAGGACAGGGAATCTACAATGAGCAGTTCTTC. Its translation: CASSSGQGIYNEQFF. The chain uses TRBV5-1 and TRBJ2-1; 8 nucleotides agree with TRBD1. The J segment lost 3 bases and the V segment lost 3 bases, leaving 5 bases of the junction unmatched. The CDR3 totals 15 residues. CDR1 is SGHRS, CDR2 YFSETQ, per germline.

The V gene is TRBV25-1, the J gene TRBJ2-7; 10 bases fit TRBD1. The V gene's germline CDR1 is MGHDK and CDR2 SYGVNS. The V gene end was trimmed by 0 bases and the J gene end by 2 bases; junction bases not matched to a gene: 1. The CDR3 loop spans 15 amino acids. CDR3 amino acids: CASSEYGQGAYEQYF. In nucleotides, the CDR3 is TGTGCCAGCAGTGAATATGGACAGGGGGCCTACGAGCAGTACTTC.

The chain has TRBV7-2 and TRBJ2-1; 11 bases map to TRBD2. Germline assignment: CDR1 SGHTA and CDR2 FQGNSA. The CDR3 sequence is 14 residues long. V shed 7 bases and J 6 bases; nucleotides not matched to a gene: 5. The CDR3 coding sequence is TGTGCCAGCAACGGACTAGCGGGTGTCAATGAGCAGTTCTTC. As protein: CASNGLAGVNEQFF.